This T cell receptor (beta chain) appears in the sequencing data of a study of OX40 agonist ivuxolimab in advanced cancers. At the level of the whole study: Ivuxolimab, which targeted the costimulatory receptor OX40 (CD134), was an agonistic, fully human IgG2 monoclonal antibody. Partial responses occurred in three dose-escalation patients, of whom one had hepatocellular carcinoma and two had cutaneous melanoma. Among the roughly 50 dose-escalation patients, about 20 had hepatocellular carcinoma, 15 melanoma, 9 renal cell carcinoma and 9 head and neck cancer. Intravenous ivuxolimab was administered to patients every 2 weeks at six dose levels: 0.01, 0.1, 0.3, 1.5, 3 and 10 mg/kg. A male proportion of 82.7% and a mean age of approximately 61 years, ranging from 23 to 79, were recorded for the dose-escalation cohort. Peripheral TCRbeta sequencing aimed to test whether ivuxolimab altered TCR sequence diversity and caused clonal T-cell expansion. Patients were allowed to have had prior anti-PD-1, anti-PD-L1 or anti-CTLA-4 therapy, and approximately 40% of the dose-escalation patients had been treated with checkpoint inhibitors. The paper covers the monotherapy dose-escalation part of the phase I ivuxolimab trial, which included N of about 56 patients.

Genomic DNA was extracted from sorted cells for sequencing of the TCRbeta CDR3 region. The immunoSEQ Assay was used for sequencing of TCRbeta CDR3 regions. The source is immuneACCESS, and TCRdb retained only in-frame sequences with V and J called. Part of the clones is not carried over; for the studies checked, unresolved V genes explain less than half of this, and the remainder is unexplained. The sample table records some 65,000 clones; around 87% of these occur just once. Of the sample, less than 3% falls within the top ten clones. Comments on this clone: The antigen this receptor binds is unknown. No qualities accompany the bases; no much larger clone lies one base away.

Findings and caveats that apply to the study as a whole: At doses of 0.1 to 3.0 mg/kg, clonal expansion of both CD4+ and CD8+ T cells in blood was seen between baseline and week 6. The antigen specificity of the clonally expanded peripheral T cells was not determined. In the 0.1-3.0 mg/kg groups, partial responders were among the patients with the lowest normalized peripheral clonal expansion, particularly in CD8+ T cells. After ivuxolimab, more expanded clones were found on average in CD8+ T cells than in CD4+ T cells. Low levels of normalized T-cell clonal expansion were also seen in some patients who did not respond.

The trial excluded patients who had a history of autoimmune disease or who were on systemic immunosuppression. In every dose cohort, peripheral blood was drawn for TCR sequencing at baseline, cycle 4 day 1, and cycle 7 day 1. Samples were obtained from an open-label, multicenter, first-in-human phase I dose-escalation trial of ivuxolimab. Adults with locally advanced or metastatic melanoma, renal cell, hepatocellular, or head and neck squamous cell carcinoma were enrolled in the trial. Before TCR sequencing, CD4+ and CD8+ T cells were separately sorted from peripheral blood. The CDR3, from cysteine to phenylalanine, totals 14 residues. The DNA shown is the 42-base CDR3, in frame from base 1. V gives up 0 bases and J gives up 3 bases, and the segment between their germline ends measures 5 bases. CDR1 and CDR2, per the germline V gene (reference sequence), are MNHNY and SVGAGI.

The source was CD4+ or CD8+ T cells sorted from blood, collected in a trial of the OX40 agonist ivuxolimab. The chain links TRBV6-6 with TRBJ2-2, with the D segment identity uncertain. This sequence originates from an adult with an advanced solid tumor such as melanoma, head and neck, liver or kidney cancer. The bases read TGTGCCAGCAGTTACTCAGAGTACACCGGGGAGCTGTTTTTT. Its product reads: CASSYSEYTGELFF.